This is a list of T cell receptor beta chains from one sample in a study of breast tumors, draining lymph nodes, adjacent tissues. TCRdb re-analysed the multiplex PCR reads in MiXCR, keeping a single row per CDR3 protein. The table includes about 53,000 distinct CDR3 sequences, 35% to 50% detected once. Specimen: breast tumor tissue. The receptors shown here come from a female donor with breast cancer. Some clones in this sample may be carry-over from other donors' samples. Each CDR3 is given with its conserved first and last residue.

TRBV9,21,CASSVGQFNEQYFGPGNTIYF
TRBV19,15,CARSAGTGRGETQYF
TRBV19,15,CASSVTPQNTGELFF
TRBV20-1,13,CSVQTEYNSPLHF
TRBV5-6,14,CASSLYSEIYGYTF
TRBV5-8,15,CASSLETARRYEQYF
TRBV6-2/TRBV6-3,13,CASSHVGQTPTTF
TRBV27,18,CASSSRSTARGGAQPQHF
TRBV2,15,CARRTARSKNEKLFF
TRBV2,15,CASKIKDTASGTQYF
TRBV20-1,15,CSARVLAGEIETQYF
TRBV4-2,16,CASSQDIQGPNEKLFF
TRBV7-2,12,CASSLAPATQYF
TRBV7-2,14,CASSPAGLGETQYF
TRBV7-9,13,CASSLGQGSPLHF
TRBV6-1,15,CASSVVGTDPEKLFF
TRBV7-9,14,CASSMGSGGNEQFF
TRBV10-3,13,CAIRGDSNQPQHF
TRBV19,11,CASSAGGEQYF
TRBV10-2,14,CASSGGRGSSGNTF
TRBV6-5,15,CASSFSGRLLGEQFF
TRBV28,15,CASSFLGNLGNEQFF
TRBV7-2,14,CASRGTSSADTQYF
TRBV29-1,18,CSVLPYEGLNLVTETQYF
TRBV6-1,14,CASSSSGRSDTQYF
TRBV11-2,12,CASSFGVGEQCF
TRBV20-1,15,CSARVRDRGQVGYTF
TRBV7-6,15,CASSLRLAGGETQYF
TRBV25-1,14,CAGSGRQHSYKQYF
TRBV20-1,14,CSAQPPGRNYGYTF
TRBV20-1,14,CSAPLAGVGETQYF
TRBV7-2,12,CASSDSNQPQHF
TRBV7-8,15,CASSLRTGLHEKLFF
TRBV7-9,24,CASSLGLAAVYFCATSDPYNEQFF
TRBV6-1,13,CASSRSGSSEQYF
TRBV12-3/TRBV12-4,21,CASSLPPGQGLPWGIQGEQFF
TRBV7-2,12,CASSWTGGELFF
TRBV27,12,CASGLVYNEQFF
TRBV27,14,CASSLADYRDTQYF
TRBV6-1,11,CASTASYEQYF
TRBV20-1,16,CSARDPGTATAGELFF
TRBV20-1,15,CSAVNPGTGYSEQFF
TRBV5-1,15,CASSRALAGGDTQYF
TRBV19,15,CASTADRGRFTEAFF
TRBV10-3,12,CAISVAGVPQHF
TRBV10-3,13,CAISDTTRHEQFF
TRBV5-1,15,CASSPRDSGTYEQYF
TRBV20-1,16,CSARERETSANNEQFF
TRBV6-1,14,CASNPRGSLSGYTF
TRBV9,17,CASSARTSGEYQETQYF